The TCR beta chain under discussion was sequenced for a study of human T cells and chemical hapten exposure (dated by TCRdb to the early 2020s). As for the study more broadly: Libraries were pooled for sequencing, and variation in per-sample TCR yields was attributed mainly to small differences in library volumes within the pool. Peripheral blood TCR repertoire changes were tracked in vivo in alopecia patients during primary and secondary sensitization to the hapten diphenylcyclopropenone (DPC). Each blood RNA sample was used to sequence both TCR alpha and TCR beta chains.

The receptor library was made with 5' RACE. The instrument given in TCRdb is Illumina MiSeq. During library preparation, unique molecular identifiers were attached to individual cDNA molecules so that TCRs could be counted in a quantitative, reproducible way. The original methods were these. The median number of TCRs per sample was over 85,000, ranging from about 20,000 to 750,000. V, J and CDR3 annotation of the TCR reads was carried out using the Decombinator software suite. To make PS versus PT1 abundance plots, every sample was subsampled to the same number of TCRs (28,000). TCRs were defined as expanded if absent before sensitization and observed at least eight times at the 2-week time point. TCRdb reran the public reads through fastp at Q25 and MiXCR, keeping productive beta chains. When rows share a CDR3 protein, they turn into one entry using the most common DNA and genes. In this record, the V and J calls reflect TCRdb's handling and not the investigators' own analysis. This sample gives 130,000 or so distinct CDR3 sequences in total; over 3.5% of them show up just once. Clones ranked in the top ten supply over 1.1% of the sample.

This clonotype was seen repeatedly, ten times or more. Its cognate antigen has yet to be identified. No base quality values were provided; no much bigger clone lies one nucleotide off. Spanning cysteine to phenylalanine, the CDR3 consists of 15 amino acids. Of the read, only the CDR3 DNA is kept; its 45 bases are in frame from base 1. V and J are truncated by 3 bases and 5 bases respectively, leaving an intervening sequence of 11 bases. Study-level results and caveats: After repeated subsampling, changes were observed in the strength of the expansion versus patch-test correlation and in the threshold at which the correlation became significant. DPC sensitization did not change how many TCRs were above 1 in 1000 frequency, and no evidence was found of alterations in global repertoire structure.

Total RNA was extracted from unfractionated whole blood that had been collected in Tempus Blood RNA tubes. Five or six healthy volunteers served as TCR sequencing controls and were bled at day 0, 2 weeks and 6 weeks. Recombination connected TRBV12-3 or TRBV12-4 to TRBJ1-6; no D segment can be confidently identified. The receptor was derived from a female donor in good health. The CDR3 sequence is CASSFEYGDNSPLHF. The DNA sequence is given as TGTGCCAGCAGTTTCGAGTACGGGGATAATTCACCCCTCCACTTT.